The next 4 T cell receptor beta chains were all read from a single sample in a study of blood T cell repertoires in COVID-19. Here immunoSEQ multiplex PCR was the method, and the copy in TCRdb shows in-frame clones only, minus some. This table has hundreds of thousands of clones, 70% to 90% appearing once. The sample taken for sequencing was peripheral blood. Every receptor here comes from a woman in her thirties who had recovered from COVID-19.

V and J are TRBV2 and TRBJ2-2, with no clear D. CDR1 SNHLY and CDR2 FYNNEI come from the germline V gene. With 1 base removed from V and 1 base from J, the gap between germline ends came to 4 bases. This CDR3 comprises 14 residues. This CDR3 reads CASSEGGNTGELFF. CDR3 DNA sequence: TGTGCCAGCAGTGAAGGAGGGAACACCGGGGAGCTGTTTTTT.

This rearrangement joins TRBV5-1 to TRBJ1-1; D remains ambiguous. CDR1 and CDR2 from the germline V gene are SGHRS and YFSETQ. The V end lost 2 bases, the J end lost 0 bases, and 11 bases lay between the germline ends. CDR3 size: 15 residues. CDR3 DNA sequence: TGCGCCAGCAGCTTAAACATCGGGATGAACACTGAAGCTTTCTTT. This translates into CASSLNIGMNTEAFF.

This chain links TRBV28 with TRBJ2-7, with 8 bases identical to TRBD1. The germline CDR1 and CDR2 sequences are MDHEN and SYDVKM. This CDR3 has 12 amino acids. Losses at the gene ends were 6 bases for V and 6 bases for J; bases not matched to a gene: 4. The CDR3 region has the DNA TGTGCCAGCAGCGGACAGGGTGGCGAGCAGTACTTC. Translation gives CASSGQGGEQYF.

This chain joins TRBV5-1 and TRBJ2-6; D is possibly TRBD1 (6 bases). The germline V gene encodes CDR1 SGHRS and CDR2 YFSETQ. V lost 0 bases, J lost 0 bases, and 10 bases lay in between. CDR3 length: 17 amino acids. The DNA for the CDR3 is TGCGCCAGCAGCTTGGCCGGACAGACCTCTGGGGCCAACGTCCTGACTTTC. Residues: CASSLAGQTSGANVLTF.